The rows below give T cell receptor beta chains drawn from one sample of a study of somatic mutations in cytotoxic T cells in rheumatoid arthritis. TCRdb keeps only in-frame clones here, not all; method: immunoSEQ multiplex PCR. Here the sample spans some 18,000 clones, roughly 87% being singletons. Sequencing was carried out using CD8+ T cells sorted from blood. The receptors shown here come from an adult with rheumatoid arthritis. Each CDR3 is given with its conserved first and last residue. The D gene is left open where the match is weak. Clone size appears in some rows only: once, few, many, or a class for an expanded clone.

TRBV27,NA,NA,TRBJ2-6,CASSPGALGANVLTF,TGTGCCAGCAGTCCGGGGGCTCTTGGGGCCAACGTCCTGACTTTC
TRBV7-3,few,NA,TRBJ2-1,CASSLSGGDNEQFF,TGTGCCAGCAGCTTAAGCGGAGGCGACAATGAGCAGTTCTTC
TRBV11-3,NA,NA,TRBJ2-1,CASSLRRQKHEQFF,TGTGCCAGCAGCTTACGGAGACAGAAACATGAGCAGTTCTTC
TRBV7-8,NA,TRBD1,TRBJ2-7,CASSLEDRSYEQYF,TGTGCCAGCAGCTTAGAGGACAGGTCCTACGAGCAGTACTTC
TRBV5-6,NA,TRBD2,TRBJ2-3,CASSETSGGAKGSQYF,TGTGCCAGCAGCGAGACTAGCGGGGGGGCAAAAGGTTCGCAGTATTTT
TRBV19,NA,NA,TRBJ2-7,CASSPGLSYEQYF,TGTGCCAGTAGTCCCGGACTTTCCTACGAGCAGTACTTC
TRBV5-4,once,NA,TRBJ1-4,CASPTAGAEKLFF,TGTGCCAGCCCTACCGCTGGGGCTGAAAAACTGTTTTTT
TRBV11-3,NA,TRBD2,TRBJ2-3,CASSPLAGRTDTQYF,TGTGCCAGCAGCCCCTTAGCGGGGCGGACAGATACGCAGTATTTT
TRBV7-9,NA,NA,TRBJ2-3,CASSLTSIDTQYF,TGTGCCAGCAGCTTAACTTCCATAGATACGCAGTATTTT
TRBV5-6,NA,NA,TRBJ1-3,CASSLLYAPLTLSGNTIYF,TGTGCCAGCAGCTTACTATACGCACCTCTAACTCTCTCTGGAAACACCATATATTTT
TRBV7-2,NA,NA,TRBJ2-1,CASSGWSGNEQFF,TGTGCCAGCAGTGGGTGGTCGGGAAATGAGCAGTTCTTC
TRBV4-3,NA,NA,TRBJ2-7,CASSQDISGQSTYEQYF,TGCGCCAGCAGCCAAGATATTTCCGGACAGTCCACCTACGAGCAGTACTTC
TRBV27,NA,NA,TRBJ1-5,CASSLSKGVGNQPQHF,TGTGCCAGCAGTTTATCAAAGGGTGTGGGCAATCAGCCCCAGCATTTT
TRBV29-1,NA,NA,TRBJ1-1,CSVFMGEAFF,TGCAGCGTATTCATGGGTGAAGCTTTCTTT
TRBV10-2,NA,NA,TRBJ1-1,CASIELGVSEAFF,TGCGCCAGCATCGAACTTGGGGTCAGCGAAGCTTTCTTT
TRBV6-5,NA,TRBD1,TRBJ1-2,CASSYALTGPGYTF,TGTGCCAGCAGTTACGCCCTGACAGGGCCCGGCTACACCTTC
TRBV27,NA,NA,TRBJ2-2,CASRRENTGELFF,TGTGCCAGCAGGAGGGAGAACACCGGGGAGCTGTTTTTT
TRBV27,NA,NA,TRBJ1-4,CASSLLGQKLFF,TGTGCCAGCAGTTTGTTAGGGCAAAAACTGTTTTTT
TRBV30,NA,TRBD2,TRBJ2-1,CASQTLADYNEQFF,TGTGCCTCCCAGACACTAGCGGATTACAATGAGCAGTTCTTC
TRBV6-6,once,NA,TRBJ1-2,CASSYAVGFGGYTF,TGTGCCAGCAGTTACGCGGTCGGGTTTGGCGGCTACACCTTC
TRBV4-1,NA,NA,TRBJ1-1,CASSQVEDILAFF,TGCGCCAGCAGCCAAGTGGAAGACATCCTAGCTTTCTTT
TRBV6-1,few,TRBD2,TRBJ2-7,CASGATSGSYEQYF,TGTGCCAGCGGTGCGACTAGCGGGAGTTACGAGCAGTACTTC
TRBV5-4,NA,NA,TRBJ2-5,CASSLGPETQYF,TGTGCCAGCAGCTTGGGGCCCGAGACCCAGTACTTC
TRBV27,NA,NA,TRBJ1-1,CASGRKNTEAFF,TGTGCCAGCGGGCGGAAGAACACTGAAGCTTTCTTT
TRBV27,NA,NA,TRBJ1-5,CASSLSGLANQPQHF,TGTGCCAGCAGTTTATCAGGGCTGGCTAATCAGCCCCAGCATTTT
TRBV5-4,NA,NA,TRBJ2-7,CASSLRQSYEQYF,TGTGCCAGCAGCTTGAGACAGTCCTACGAGCAGTACTTC
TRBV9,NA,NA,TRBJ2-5,CASSAGESEETQYF,TGTGCCAGCAGCGCCGGAGAGAGTGAAGAGACCCAGTACTTC
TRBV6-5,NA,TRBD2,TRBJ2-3,CASSLAGVVDTQYF,TGTGCCAGCAGCTTAGCGGGAGTAGTGGATACGCAGTATTTT
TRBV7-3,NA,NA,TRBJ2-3,CASSPTGSADTQYF,TGTGCCAGCAGCCCCACCGGGTCAGCGGATACGCAGTATTTT
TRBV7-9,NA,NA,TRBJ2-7,CASSLVGPYDEQYF,TGTGCCAGCAGCTTAGTCGGACCCTACGACGAGCAGTACTTC
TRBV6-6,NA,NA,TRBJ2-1,CASGGSGPYNEQFF,TGTGCCAGCGGCGGATCAGGCCCCTACAATGAGCAGTTCTTC
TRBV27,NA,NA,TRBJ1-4,CASSFGRNNEKLFF,TGTGCCAGCAGTTTTGGCAGGAATAATGAAAAACTGTTTTTT
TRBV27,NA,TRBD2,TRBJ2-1,CASSSPGLVGDNEQFF,TGTGCCAGCAGTTCACCGGGACTAGTAGGGGACAATGAGCAGTTCTTC
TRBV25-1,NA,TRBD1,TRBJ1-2,CASSETGAPGRYGYTF,TGTGCCAGCAGTGAGACAGGGGCTCCGGGTCGCTATGGCTACACCTTC
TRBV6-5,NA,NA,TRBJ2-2,CASSYSRGAGELFF,TGTGCCAGCAGTTACTCGAGAGGGGCCGGGGAGCTGTTTTTT
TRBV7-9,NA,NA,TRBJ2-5,CASSTPGTDEETQYF,TGTGCCAGCAGCACCCCCGGGACGGACGAAGAGACCCAGTACTTC
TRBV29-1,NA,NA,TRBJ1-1,CSVELARMNTEAFF,TGCAGCGTTGAGTTGGCCAGGATGAACACTGAAGCTTTCTTT
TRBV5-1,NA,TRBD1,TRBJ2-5,CASSSFLDRDETQYF,TGCGCCAGCAGCTCATTCCTGGACAGGGATGAGACCCAGTACTTC
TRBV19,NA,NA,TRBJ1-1,CASSIVWRGLNTEAFF,TGTGCCAGTAGTATAGTTTGGAGAGGTCTCAACACTGAAGCTTTCTTT
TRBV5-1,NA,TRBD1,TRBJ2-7,CASSPGTGEQYF,TGCGCCAGCAGTCCCGGGACAGGGGAGCAGTACTTC
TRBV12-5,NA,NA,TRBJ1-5,CASGLWQSQHF,TGTGCTAGTGGTTTGTGGCAGTCCCAGCATTTT